These 25 T cell receptor beta chains originate from one sample sequenced in a study of blood T cells in healthy people across ages. A second PCR of about 7 to 12 cycles used a sample-barcoded 5' primer and a J-beta primer mix. TCRdb called the 5' RACE reads again in MiXCR, with one record for every CDR3 protein. The table shows about 1.5 million distinct CDR3 sequences, with 40% to 45% occurring only once. The specimen sequenced was blood. The receptors derive from a woman aged 18 to 35 in good health.

Concerning this clonotype: A much larger clone differs from this one at a single base, so this may be a read error. The V call is TRBV5-6, the J call TRBJ1-1, with 7 bases that match TRBD1. CDR1 and CDR2 from the germline V gene are SGHDT and YYEEEE. The CDR3 is 13 amino acids. The V gene end was trimmed by 4 bases and the J gene end by 5 bases; junction bases not matched to a gene: 5. The chain's CDR3 is CASSEDRKTEAFF. The CDR3 bases are TGTGCCAGCAGCGAGGACAGGAAAACTGAAGCTTTCTTT.

This chain joins TRBV7-2 and TRBJ2-1; 12 bases are shared with TRBD2. The assigned J gene may be wrong: the sequence end matches TRBJ2-7 better. The germline CDR1 and CDR2 sequences are SGHTA and FQGNSA. The CDR3 runs to 15 residues. CDR3 in amino acids: CASHIASGRVNEQYF. CDR3 coding DNA: TGTGCCAGCCACATAGCTAGCGGGAGGGTCAATGAGCAGTACTTC.

The chain recombines TRBV5-1 with TRBJ2-7; the D gene is possibly TRBD2 (6 bases). The CDR3 has 13 residues. Germline loops: CDR1 SGHRS, CDR2 YFSETQ. V gave up 3 bases and J gave up 6 bases, with 13 bases separating them. In DNA form, the CDR3 reads TGCGCCAGCAGCTGGGGCGTGGGGGGCGAGCAGTACTTC. It yields the protein CASSWGVGGEQYF. The complete variable domain, with remaining parts taken from reference TRBV5-1 and TRBJ2-7, reads KAGVTQTPRYLIKTRGQQVTLSCSPISGHRSVSWYQQTPGQGLQFLFEYFSETQRNKGNFPGRFSGRQFSNSRSEMNVSTLELGDSALYLCASSWGVGGEQYFGPGTRLTVT.

V gene TRBV20-1 combines with J gene TRBJ1-3; D remains ambiguous. This CDR3 comprises 15 residues. The germline V gene has CDR1 DFQATT and CDR2 SNEGSKA (reference sequence). V gave up 1 base and J gave up 2 bases, with 12 bases separating them. The CDR3 sequence: CSARGLGKAGNTIYF. The CDR3 coding sequence is TGCAGTGCTAGAGGCCTCGGAAAGGCTGGAAACACCATATATTTT.

The V call is TRBV6-5, the J call TRBJ2-1; TRBD2 matches at 7 bases. With 7 bases clipped from V and 6 bases from J, the junction kept 6 bases outside the gene matches. The length of the CDR3 is 13 residues. The germline V gene encodes CDR1 MNHEY and CDR2 SVGAGI. The CDR3 DNA reads as TGTGCCAGCAAAGCGGGACTCCCCAATGAGCAGTTCTTC. Translation gives CASKAGLPNEQFF.

Only one count was recorded for this clonotype. The chain couples TRBV25-1 to TRBJ1-4; possibly TRBD1 for D (5 bases). Germline V gene lookup returns CDR1 MGHDK and CDR2 SYGVNS. Trimming removed 0 bases at V and 8 bases at J, with 13 bases between. This CDR3 has 15 residues. CDR3: CASSEYLGVGEKLFF. The CDR3 DNA reads TGTGCCAGCAGTGAATACCTGGGGGTAGGCGAAAAACTGTTTTTT.

The V gene is TRBV5-1, the J gene TRBJ1-1; no clear D. Looked up from germline, CDR1 is SGHRS and CDR2 is YFSETQ. Trimming removed 7 bases from V and 4 bases from J, with 14 bases in between. The CDR3 has 13 residues. The CDR3 sequence is CASRYGIGTEAFF. The CDR3, as DNA: TGCGCCAGCCGCTACGGGATAGGCACTGAAGCTTTCTTT.

In the case of this clonotype: A read error may produce the germline difference seen at one junction end. The chain couples TRBV7-7 to TRBJ2-5; D might be TRBD2 (5 bases). The CDR3 contains 15 residues. Germline V gene sequence: CDR1 SSHAT, CDR2 FNYEAQ (reference sequence). The CDR3 nucleotides are TGTGCTAGCAGCCCATTCCCGGGGTCTTGGAGGACCCAGTACTTC. Translating it yields CASSPFPGSWRTQYF.

This sequence joins TRBV6-5 and TRBJ2-6; weak D call: TRBD1 (6 bases). With 0 bases removed from V and 0 bases from J, the gap between germline ends came to 18 bases. The germline V gene encodes CDR1 MNHEY and CDR2 SVGAGI. The CDR3 runs 20 residues. The CDR3 region is CASSYSTGYRDHSGANVLTF. For the CDR3, the DNA is TGTGCCAGCAGTTACTCGACAGGATACCGGGACCACTCTGGGGCCAACGTCCTGACTTTC.

The V gene is TRBV29-1, the J gene TRBJ2-5, with a tentative D call TRBD2 (5 bases). This CDR3 comprises 12 residues. V was pared by 7 bases and J by 11 bases, with 20 bases between. CDR1 SQVTM and CDR2 ANQGSEA come from the germline V gene. CDR3 sequence reads: CSANTASGEQYF. The CDR3 nucleotides read TGCAGCGCAAACACAGCCAGCGGTGAGCAGTACTTC.

The chain uses TRBV30 and TRBJ2-1; tentative D call: TRBD2 (5 bases). The CDR3 is 11 residues long. The germline CDR1 and CDR2 sequences are GTSNPN and SVGIG (reference sequence). V lost 0 bases and J lost 14, with 11 bases in between. Written as DNA, the CDR3 is TGTGCCTGGAGTGTCGGAGGAAGGGAGTTCTTC. Translated: CAWSVGGREFF.

The V and J genes are TRBV4-3 and TRBJ2-1, with 7 bases identical to TRBD2. The CDR3 covers 16 residues. CDR1 LGHNA and CDR2 YSLEER come from the germline V gene. V dropped 0 bases and J dropped 9; count of bases not matched to a gene: 11. CDR3 residues: CASSQDSRTSHGEQFF. CDR3 in DNA: TGCGCCAGCAGCCAAGATTCCCGGACTAGTCATGGTGAGCAGTTCTTC.

This clonotype was observed a single time. The chain employs TRBV27 and TRBJ2-7, with 7 bases matching TRBD1. Looked up from germline, CDR1 is MNHEY and CDR2 is SMNVEV (reference sequence). V shed 10 bases and J 5 bases; nucleotides not matched to a gene: 11. There are 13 residues in the CDR3. Written as DNA, the CDR3 is TGTGCCATACGGACAGGAGCGAATCACGAGCAGTACTTC. It is translated as CAIRTGANHEQYF.

The chain couples TRBV28 to TRBJ1-2, with D unresolved. The CDR3 is 15 residues long. Between the trimmed V and J ends, which lost 3 bases and 2 bases, there was a span of 13 bases. Germline V gene lookup returns CDR1 MDHEN and CDR2 SYDVKM. CDR3 in amino acids: CASSLSQLRNYGYTF. CDR3 bases: TGTGCCAGCAGTTTGAGTCAGTTGAGGAACTATGGCTACACCTTC.

The rearrangement links TRBV30 to TRBJ2-2, with no clear D. Trimming left V 1 base short and J 0 bases short, with 6 bases between. The CDR3 sequence is 14 residues long. The germline gives CDR1 GTSNPN, CDR2 SVGIG (reference sequence). Here the CDR3 DNA reads TGTGCCTGGAGTGCCCTAGCGAACACCGGGGAGCTGTTTTTT. This codes for CAWSALANTGELFF.

The chain has TRBV7-9 and TRBJ2-7; weak D call: TRBD1 (6 bases). This CDR3 spans 13 amino acids. The V gene's germline CDR1 is SEHNR and CDR2 FQNEAQ (reference sequence). With 5 bases removed from V and 5 bases from J, the gap between germline ends came to 13 bases. CDR3 sequence: CASSVNRDHEQYF. The DNA for the CDR3 is TGTGCCAGCAGCGTAAACAGGGATCACGAGCAGTACTTC.

The J gene is TRBJ2-1, the V gene TRBV3-1, with a weak D call TRBD2 (7 bases). V was cut by 0 bases and J by 3 bases, with 15 bases left in between. Germline CDR1 and CDR2: LGHDT and YNNKEL (reference sequence). CDR3 length: 17 residues. The CDR3 region has the DNA TGTGCCAGCAGCCAAGATGGGAGGCGGGGGCGCTACAATGAGCAGTTCTTC. It yields the protein CASSQDGRRGRYNEQFF.

The V gene is TRBV5-1, the J gene TRBJ1-1, with D tentatively TRBD1 (5 bases). Germline CDR1 reads SGHRS; CDR2 reads YFSETQ. The V end lost 5 bases, the J end lost 7 bases, and 15 bases lay between the germline ends. The CDR3 totals 13 residues. Written as DNA, the CDR3 is TGCGCCAGCAGTCCCCAGGGAGTGGATGAAGCTTTCTTT. It translates to CASSPQGVDEAFF.

J is TRBJ2-7 and V is TRBV6-2 or TRBV6-3; D tentatively fits TRBD1 or TRBD2 (7 bases each). From germline, CDR1 is MNHEY and CDR2 SVGEGT. Trimming pared 6 bases from V and 2 bases from J, leaving 17 bases between. The CDR3 has 15 residues. CDR3 sequence: CASRPSGGAAYEQYF. The CDR3 nucleotides read TGTGCCAGCAGACCCTCAGGGGGGGCGGCCTACGAGCAGTACTTC.

This chain uses TRBV6-5 with TRBJ2-3, with 8 bases fitting TRBD2. The CDR3 is made up of 16 amino acids. The ends lost 8 bases at V and 4 bases at J; junction bases unmatched: 14. Germline values: CDR1 MNHEY, CDR2 SVGAGI. CDR3 region: CASRTPGGPIADTQYF. Written as DNA, the CDR3 is TGTGCCAGCCGCACACCGGGGGGGCCGATAGCAGATACGCAGTATTTT.

This clonotype was observed a few times. This chain connects TRBV5-1 to TRBJ2-4; D is unresolved. Germline V gene data show CDR1 as SGHRS and CDR2 as YFSETQ. Trimming cost V 0 bases and J 6 bases, with 16 bases left between them. The CDR3 has 16 amino acids. The CDR3 DNA follows: TGCGCCAGCAGCTTGGTTGGCAGCGAGCGCCGAAACATTCAGTACTTC. Amino acids: CASSLVGSERRNIQYF.

The V call is TRBV29-1, the J call TRBJ1-4; D unclear. V was trimmed by 3 bases and J by 7 bases, leaving 15 bases between them. CDR1 SQVTM and CDR2 ANQGSEA come from the germline V gene. This CDR3 is built from 14 residues. CDR3 amino acids: CSVDLGEGREKLFF. For the CDR3, the DNA is TGCAGCGTTGACCTTGGTGAAGGACGTGAAAAACTGTTTTTT.

The chain links TRBV20-1 to TRBJ2-3; TRBD2 matches 7 bases. V gave up 6 bases and J gave up 2 bases; unmatched junction bases: 8. The CDR3 has 14 residues. Looked up from germline, CDR1 is DFQATT and CDR2 is SNEGSKA (reference sequence). CDR3 nucleotide sequence: TGCAGTGCCCCGTCAAGCGGGGTCACAGATACGCAGTATTTT. The encoded protein is CSAPSSGVTDTQYF.

This sequence joins TRBV5-1 and TRBJ2-3; D is possibly TRBD1 (6 bases). This CDR3 contains 13 residues. Germline assignment: CDR1 SGHRS and CDR2 YFSETQ. The V end was cut by 9 bases, the J end by 3 bases, with 14 bases between. CDR3 region: CATAGQGTDTQYF. The DNA of the CDR3 is TGCGCCACCGCAGGGCAGGGGACAGATACGCAGTATTTT.

This sequence joins TRBV27 and TRBJ2-3; D possibly corresponds to TRBD2 (6 bases). With 3 bases removed from V and 2 bases from J, the gap between germline ends came to 12 bases. CDR1 and CDR2 from the germline V gene are MNHEY and SMNVEV (reference sequence). The length of the CDR3 is 15 residues. The CDR3 bases are TGTGCCAGCAGTTTCGCGGGACCCTACACAGATACGCAGTATTTT. Its translation is CASSFAGPYTDTQYF.